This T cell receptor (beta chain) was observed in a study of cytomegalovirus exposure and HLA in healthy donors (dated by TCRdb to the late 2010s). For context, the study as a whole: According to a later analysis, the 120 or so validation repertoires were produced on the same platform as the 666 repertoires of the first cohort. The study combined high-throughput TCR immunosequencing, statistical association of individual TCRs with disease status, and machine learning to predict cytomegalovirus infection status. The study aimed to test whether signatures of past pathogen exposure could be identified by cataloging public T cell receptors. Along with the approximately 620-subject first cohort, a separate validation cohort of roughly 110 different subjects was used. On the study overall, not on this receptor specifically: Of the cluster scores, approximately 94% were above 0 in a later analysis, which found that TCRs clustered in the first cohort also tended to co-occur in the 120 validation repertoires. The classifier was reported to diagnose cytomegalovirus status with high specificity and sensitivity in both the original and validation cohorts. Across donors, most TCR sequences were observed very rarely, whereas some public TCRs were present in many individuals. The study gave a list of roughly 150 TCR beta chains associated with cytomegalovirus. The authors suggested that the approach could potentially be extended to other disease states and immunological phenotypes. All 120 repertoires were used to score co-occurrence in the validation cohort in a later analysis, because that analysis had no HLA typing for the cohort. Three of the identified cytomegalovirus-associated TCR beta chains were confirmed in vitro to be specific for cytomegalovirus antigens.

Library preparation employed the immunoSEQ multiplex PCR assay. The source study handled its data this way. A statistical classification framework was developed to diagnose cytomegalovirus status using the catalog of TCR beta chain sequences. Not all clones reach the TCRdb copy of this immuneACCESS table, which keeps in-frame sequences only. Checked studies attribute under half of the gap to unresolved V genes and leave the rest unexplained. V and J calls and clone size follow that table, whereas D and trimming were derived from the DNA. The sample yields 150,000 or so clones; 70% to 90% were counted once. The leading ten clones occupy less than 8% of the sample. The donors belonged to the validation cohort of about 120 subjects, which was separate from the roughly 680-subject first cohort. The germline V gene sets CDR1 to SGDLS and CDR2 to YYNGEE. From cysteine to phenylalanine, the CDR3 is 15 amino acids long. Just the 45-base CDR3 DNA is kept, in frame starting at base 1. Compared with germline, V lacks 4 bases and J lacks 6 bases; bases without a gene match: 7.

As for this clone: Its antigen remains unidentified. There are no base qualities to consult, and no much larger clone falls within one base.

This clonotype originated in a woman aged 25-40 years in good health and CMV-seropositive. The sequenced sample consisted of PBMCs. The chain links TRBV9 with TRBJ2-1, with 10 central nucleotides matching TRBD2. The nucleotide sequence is TGTGCCAGCAGCCCCCGAGCGGGAGGGCCCAATGAGCAGTTCTTC. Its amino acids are CASSPRAGGPNEQFF. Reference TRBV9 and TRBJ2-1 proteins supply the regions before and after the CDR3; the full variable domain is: DSGVTQTPKHLITATGQRVTLRCSPRSGDLSVYWYQQSLDQGLQFLIQYYNGEERAKGNILERFSAQQFPDLHSELNLSSLELGDSALYFCASSPRAGGPNEQFFGPGTRLTVL.